Following are 2 T cell receptor beta chains from one sample sequenced in a study of blood T cell repertoires in COVID-19. Profiled with immunoSEQ multiplex PCR; TCRdb holds only in-frame clones, not every one. The sample carries 150,000 to 200,000 clones, roughly three quarters recorded once. Source material: peripheral blood. The receptors stem from a woman in her 50s with active or convalescent COVID-19.

The chain couples TRBV4-3 to TRBJ2-2, with TRBD2 identical over 10 bases. Germline loops: CDR1 LGHNA, CDR2 YSLEER. After removal of 4 bases from V and 2 bases from J, the junction contained 13 bases not matched to a gene. CDR3 length: 19 residues. CDR3 amino acids: CASSPTYPSGGANTGELFF. In DNA, the CDR3 is TGCGCCAGCAGCCCAACTTACCCTAGCGGGGGCGCTAACACCGGGGAGCTGTTTTTT.

V usage is TRBV29-1 and J usage is TRBJ1-1, with a possible D match to TRBD1 (5 bases). V lost 1 base to trimming and J lost 4 bases, with 7 bases between them. CDR1 SQVTM and CDR2 ANQGSEA come from the germline V gene. There are 12 residues in the CDR3. CDR3 nucleotides: TGCAGCGTTGAAGGGGGCGGCACTGAAGCTTTCTTT. Translation gives CSVEGGGTEAFF.